A selection of T cell receptor beta chains follows, all from one sample in a study of shared clonotypes between healthy human individuals. Measured with immunoSEQ multiplex PCR; TCRdb has only the in-frame clones, and not every one. There are roughly 660,000 clones in the sample; less than 95% occur only once, and around a third lies in the top ten. Sample: memory CD8+ T cells from PBMCs. The receptors come from a man between 18 and 35 years old in good health. Some clones in this sample may be carry-over from other donors' samples. Each CDR3 is given with its conserved first and last residue. Fields, in order: clone size, J gene, V gene, D gene, CDR3 DNA, CDR3 protein. A D gene is named only where the DNA matches it firmly. Expanded clones are given a class, and other clones once, few, many or no size at all.

.,TRBJ2-1,TRBV27,.,TGTGCCAGCAGTTCAGGTGGGGAGCAGTTCTTC,CASSSGGEQFF
.,TRBJ1-2,TRBV27,.,TGTGCCAGCAGTCCCTCTGGCAGGGCGAACTATGGCTACACCTTC,CASSPSGRANYGYTF
.,TRBJ1-3,TRBV9,.,TGTGCCAGCAGCTTCGGGGCAGGGCTACGAAACACCATATATTTT,CASSFGAGLRNTIYF
.,TRBJ2-1,TRBV30,.,TGTGCCTGGAGTCAAACTAACAATGAGCAGTTCTTC,CAWSQTNNEQFF
.,TRBJ1-1,TRBV5-4,.,TGTGCCAGCAGCCCCGGGGGAGAGAACACTGAAGCTTTCTTT,CASSPGGENTEAFF
.,TRBJ2-1,TRBV11-2,TRBD2,TGTGCCAGCAGCTCACTAGCGGGAGGGCCGGGTAATGAGCAGTTCTTC,CASSSLAGGPGNEQFF
.,TRBJ2-5,TRBV9,.,TGTGCCAGCAGCGAAAGGACAGAGAAAGAGACCCAGTACTTC,CASSERTEKETQYF
.,TRBJ2-1,TRBV27,TRBD1,TGTGCCAGCAGCAGACAGGGGCCCCTAATTGAGCAGTTCTTC,CASSRQGPLIEQFF
.,TRBJ1-1,TRBV4-2,TRBD1,TGTGCCAGCAGCCAAGGGACAGGGAGTGGAACTGAAGCTTTCTTT,CASSQGTGSGTEAFF
.,TRBJ2-7,TRBV6-5,TRBD2,TGTGCCAGCAGTTACCCAGCGGGAGGATATGTCGAGCAGTACTTC,CASSYPAGGYVEQYF
.,TRBJ2-6,TRBV5-1,TRBD1,TGCGCCAGCAGTATCCCCGGGACAGGGGTTGCTGGGGCCAACGTCCTGACTTTC,CASSIPGTGVAGANVLTF
.,TRBJ2-7,TRBV27,TRBD1,TGTGCCAGCAGTTTAGCGGGACAGGGGATCTACGAGCAGTACTTC,CASSLAGQGIYEQYF
.,TRBJ1-1,TRBV7-3,TRBD1,TGTGCCAGCAGCTTAAATATCAGGGACAGTATGGATACAAGAGATCGGAACACTGAAGCTTTCTTT,CASSLNIRDSMDTRDRNTEAFF
.,TRBJ2-7,TRBV7-9,.,TGTGCCAGCAGCTTGGCCGGAAGTGAGCAGTACTTC,CASSLAGSEQYF
.,TRBJ2-3,TRBV27,.,TGTGCCAGCAGTTTATTGTCCCGATGGAGCACAGATACGCAGTATTTT,CASSLLSRWSTDTQYF
.,TRBJ2-7,TRBV28,TRBD2,TGTGCCAGCAGCACCGGACTAGCGGGAGGCTACGAGCAGTACTTC,CASSTGLAGGYEQYF
.,TRBJ2-7,TRBV9,TRBD2,TGTGCCAGCAGCGTGTCTTGGCTAGCGGGCTACGAGCAGTACTTC,CASSVSWLAGYEQYF
.,TRBJ1-4,TRBV4-2,TRBD1,TGTGCCAGCAGCCGAACGCCCTTTGGGACAGGGGGTGAAAAACTGTTTTTT,CASSRTPFGTGGEKLFF
.,TRBJ1-5,TRBV9,.,TGTGCCAGCAGCGTCACCGGGTTCAGTCAGCCCCAGCATTTT,CASSVTGFSQPQHF
once,TRBJ2-7,TRBV5-6,.,TGTGCCAGCAGCTCGAATATCCGAAGAGGAGGGTACGAGCAGTACTTC,CASSSNIRRGGYEQYF
.,TRBJ2-1,TRBV13,.,TGTGCCAGCAGCTCTCCGGACTTGCGCAATGAGCAGTTCTTC,CASSSPDLRNEQFF
.,TRBJ1-1,TRBV19,.,TGTGCCAGTAGTATGAGGGGTATGAACACTGAAGCTTTCTTT,CASSMRGMNTEAFF
.,TRBJ2-1,TRBV27,TRBD2,TGTGCCACCGAAGATCGGGGGGTCTACAATGAGCAGTTCTTC,CATEDRGVYNEQFF
.,TRBJ1-5,TRBV4-1,.,TGCGCCAGCAGCCTAACCTTTCGGGGGCTCGGGCAGCCCCAGCATTTT,CASSLTFRGLGQPQHF
once,TRBJ2-7,TRBV7-2,TRBD2,TGTGCCAGCAGCCCGGGACTAGCGGGATCCGAGCAGTACTTC,CASSPGLAGSEQYF
.,TRBJ2-5,TRBV7-8,TRBD2,TGTGCCAGCAGCCCCCCCTGGGGTAGCGGGAAAGAGACCCAGTACTTC,CASSPPWGSGKETQYF
.,TRBJ2-7,TRBV21-1,.,TGTGCCAGCAGCAAAGTCAGGACCGCGGACGAGCAGTACTTC,CASSKVRTADEQYF
.,TRBJ2-5,TRBV28,.,TGTGCCAGCACCCGGGCCTATGGAGGGGAGACCCAGTACTTC,CASTRAYGGETQYF
.,TRBJ2-7,TRBV4-1,.,TGCGCCAGCAGCCCCGCCCTGGGCATTAGGGCATACGAGCAGTACTTC,CASSPALGIRAYEQYF
.,TRBJ2-5,TRBV27,TRBD1,TGTGCCAGCAGTTTAGGGACAGGGAGGGGAGAGACCCAGTACTTC,CASSLGTGRGETQYF
.,TRBJ2-7,TRBV13,.,TGTGCCAGCAGCCCATCGGGGATGTACGAGCAGTACTTC,CASSPSGMYEQYF
.,TRBJ2-3,TRBV18,TRBD1,TGTGCCAGCTCACCACGGGACTGGACCGGGACAGGCGAGCCCACAGATACGCAGTATTTT,CASSPRDWTGTGEPTDTQYF
.,TRBJ2-3,TRBV10-3,.,TGTGCCATCAGTGCCTTTGGGACTTACTACCGCACAGATACGCAGTATTTT,CAISAFGTYYRTDTQYF
.,TRBJ2-1,TRBV7-9,TRBD2,TGTGCCAGCATCCTCGGGGGGGCCAATGAGCAGTTCTTC,CASILGGANEQFF
.,TRBJ2-2,TRBV28,TRBD1,TGTGCCAGTACGTTGACAGGGGCCACCGGGGAGCTGTTTTTT,CASTLTGATGELFF
few,TRBJ2-1,TRBV19,TRBD2,TGTGCCAGTAGATCGGGAAATAGCGGGCAAGTTGAGCAGTTCTTC,CASRSGNSGQVEQFF
.,TRBJ2-3,TRBV9,TRBD2,TGTGCCAGCAGCGTAGGGGTAGCGGGAGCATGGGGAGATACGCAGTATTTT,CASSVGVAGAWGDTQYF
.,TRBJ2-1,TRBV4-3,TRBD2,TGCGCCAGCAGCCAAGCCATAGCGGGAGGGCCATACAATGAGCAGTTCTTC,CASSQAIAGGPYNEQFF
.,TRBJ1-1,TRBV5-1,.,TGCGCCAGCAGCTTCAAGGGGGAGAGGGGAAACACTGAAGCTTTCTTT,CASSFKGERGNTEAFF
.,TRBJ2-3,TRBV7-9,.,TGTGCCAGCAGCGCAACTCGGAGGACGGAGGGTGATACGCAGTATTTT,CASSATRRTEGDTQYF
.,TRBJ2-7,TRBV28,.,TGTGCCAGCAGTTTTTCTTCGGGTGAGCAGTACTTC,CASSFSSGEQYF
.,TRBJ1-2,TRBV19,.,TGTGCCAGTAGTATCCCCAGGGAGGCACCTGGCTACACCTTC,CASSIPREAPGYTF
.,TRBJ2-3,TRBV10-1,TRBD2,TGCGCCAGCAGCCCGGGACTAGCGGGAGAATTGACAGATACGCAGTATTTT,CASSPGLAGELTDTQYF
.,TRBJ2-7,TRBV29-1,.,TGCAGCGTTTTGGGTGGGCTGGGACCCTACGAGCAGTACTTC,CSVLGGLGPYEQYF
.,TRBJ2-3,TRBV9,.,TGTGCCAGCAGCGTAGTCCCAGACACAGATACGCAGTATTTT,CASSVVPDTDTQYF
many,TRBJ1-2,TRBV18,.,TGTGCCAGCTCCTCCGGGGCCACAATAACCTATGGCTACACCTTC,CASSSGATITYGYTF
.,TRBJ2-7,TRBV30,TRBD2,TGTGCCTGGAGAGGCCAGCGGGAGGTCTACGAGCAGTACTTC,CAWRGQREVYEQYF